One sample yielded the 21 T cell receptor beta chains listed below, sequenced in a study of T-cell memory formation after mild COVID-19. TCRdb re-analysed the 5' RACE reads in MiXCR, keeping a single row per CDR3 protein. The sample has about 400,000 distinct CDR3 sequences; around 22% are singletons. Sequencing input: PBMCs or a T cell subset sorted from them (not recorded which). The receptors were sampled from an adult woman who had mild COVID-19 (a few samples of this study predate the infection). Cell type and time point are not known.

This clonotype was counted only a few times. CDR3 region: CASSEGREQFF. The CDR3, as DNA: TGTGCCAGCTCCGAGGGCAGGGAGCAGTTCTTC. J is TRBJ2-1 and V is TRBV6-6, with a weak D call TRBD2 (5 bases). The CDR3 is 11 amino acids. V was pared by 8 bases and J by 10 bases, with 12 bases between. Germline V gene lookup returns CDR1 MNHNY and CDR2 SVGAGI (reference sequence).

This clonotype was counted between two and nine times. The chain links TRBV2 to TRBJ2-5; D possibly corresponds to TRBD2 (6 bases). The CDR3 is made up of 15 amino acids. V was clipped by 1 base and J by 8 bases, with 17 bases between them. Germline V lookup: CDR1 SNHLY, CDR2 FYNNEI. The CDR3 sequence: CASSEGRGPGETQYF. Written as DNA, the CDR3 is TGTGCCAGCAGTGAAGGAAGGGGCCCGGGGGAAACCCAGTACTTC.

This clonotype was counted ten times or more. This chain links TRBV12-3 or TRBV12-4 with TRBJ1-1; D unresolved. The CDR3 is 14 residues long. V was trimmed by 1 base and J by 4 bases, leaving 10 bases between them. The CDR3: CASSLVVGGTEAFF. The CDR3 DNA reads as TGTGCCAGCAGTTTAGTCGTGGGAGGCACTGAAGCTTTCTTT.

J is TRBJ2-1 and V is TRBV30, with TRBD2 identical over 9 bases. CDR3 length: 15 residues. Germline CDR1 is GTSNPN and CDR2 is SVGIG (reference sequence). The V and J ends lost 4 bases and 9 bases, in that order; junction bases with no gene match: 13. CDR3 sequence: CAWTWGGRAVGEQFF. The CDR3 DNA sequence: TGTGCCTGGACCTGGGGCGGGAGGGCGGTAGGTGAGCAGTTCTTC.

This sequence joins TRBV7-2 and TRBJ2-7; either TRBD1 or TRBD2 may supply D (5 bases each). The CDR3 is made up of 13 amino acids. V was trimmed by 3 bases and J by 2 bases, leaving 8 bases between them. The germline V gene encodes CDR1 SGHTA and CDR2 FQGNSA. The CDR3 loop is CASSFLGAYEQYF. The DNA for the CDR3 is TGTGCCAGCAGCTTTCTGGGGGCCTACGAGCAGTACTTC.

A single count supports this clonotype. The rearrangement links TRBV7-6 to TRBJ2-1; 15 bases match TRBD2. With V trimmed by 5 bases and J by 5 bases, 7 bases remained unmatched. Germline loops: CDR1 SGHVS, CDR2 FNYEAQ. The CDR3 sequence is 17 residues long. The CDR3 is CASSRRTSGREDNEQFF. The CDR3 bases are TGTGCCAGCAGCCGGCGGACTAGCGGGAGGGAGGACAATGAGCAGTTCTTC. Variable domain in full (rest from reference TRBV7-6 and TRBJ2-1): GAGVSQSPRYKVTKRGQDVALRCDPISGHVSLYWYRQALGQGPEFLTYFNYEAQQDKSGLPNDRFSAERPEGSISTLTIQRTEQRDSAMYRCASSRRTSGREDNEQFFGPGTRLTVL.

In its sample, this clonotype was seen a few times. The gene calls are TRBV18 and TRBJ2-3; 11 bases are a match to TRBD2. Per the germline V gene, CDR1 is KGHSH and CDR2 is LQKENI. This CDR3 is 16 amino acids long. The V gene end was trimmed by 0 bases and the J gene end by 2 bases; junction bases not matched to a gene: 1. The CDR3 sequence is CASSPPTSGTTDTQYF. DNA of the CDR3: TGTGCCAGCTCACCACCGACTAGCGGGACCACAGATACGCAGTATTTT.

V and J are TRBV24-1 and TRBJ2-5; possibly TRBD1 for D (5 bases). This CDR3 comprises 15 residues. V lost 0 bases to trimming and J lost 2 bases, with 9 bases between them. Germline CDR1 KGHDR, CDR2 SFDVKD. The CDR3 region has the DNA TGTGCCACCAGTGATTTGCTCGCAGGGCAAGAGACCCAGTACTTC. Its protein product is CATSDLLAGQETQYF.

The CDR3 loop is CASSSDGVIQYF. In DNA, the CDR3 is TGTGCCAGCAGCTCGGACGGAGTCATTCAGTACTTC. This chain joins TRBV7-9 and TRBJ2-4; D not certain. The V end was cut by 4 bases, the J end by 9 bases, with 10 bases between. Per germline, CDR1 SEHNR and CDR2 FQNEAQ (reference sequence). CDR3 size: 12 residues.

This clonotype was found a few times. The rearrangement joins TRBV5-6 to TRBJ1-5; D unclear. Trimming took off 4 bases at V and 2 bases at J, with 13 bases between the two ends. There are 15 residues in the CDR3. The V gene's germline CDR1 is SGHDT and CDR2 YYEEEE. The CDR3 region is CASSRGFAGNQPQHF. The DNA of the CDR3 is TGTGCCAGCAGCCGAGGGTTTGCGGGCAATCAGCCCCAGCATTTT.

The chain recombines TRBV11-2 with TRBJ1-6, with 7 bases aligning to TRBD1. V was pared by 5 bases and J by 0 bases, with 4 bases of the junction left unmatched. The CDR3 extends over 16 amino acids. The germline CDR1 and CDR2 sequences are SGHAT and FQNNGV. The chain's CDR3 is CASSTHRGSYNSPLHF. In nucleotides, the CDR3 is TGTGCCAGCAGCACTCACAGGGGCTCCTATAATTCACCCCTCCACTTT.

Many counts were recorded for this clonotype. The V gene is TRBV12-3 or TRBV12-4, the J gene TRBJ2-2; unclear D gene. The CDR3 spans 14 residues. V shed 6 bases and J shed 0 bases, with 8 bases lying between them. CDR3: CASSDRTNTGELFF. In nucleotides, the CDR3 is TGTGCCAGCAGCGACCGAACGAACACCGGGGAGCTGTTTTTT.

The table lists this clonotype with a few counts. CDR3 DNA: TGTGCCAGCAGGAGGACAGGCTACACTGAAGCTTTCTTT. Its translation is CASRRTGYTEAFF. The gene calls are TRBV12-3 or TRBV12-4 and TRBJ1-1; 7 bases are shared with TRBD1. The CDR3 has 13 amino acids. The V segment lost 6 bases and the J segment 3 bases; nucleotides outside the gene matches: 4.

The chain combines TRBV29-1 with TRBJ2-1; either TRBD1 or TRBD2 may fit D (5 bases each). This CDR3 contains 14 residues. Germline values: CDR1 SQVTM, CDR2 ANQGSEA. V was shortened by 1 base and J by 4 bases, with 11 bases between the two germline ends. The CDR3 DNA reads TGCAGCGTTGAAGCTGGGGGATATTACAATGAGCAGTTCTTC. Its translation is CSVEAGGYYNEQFF.

This chain connects TRBV19 to TRBJ2-7; TRBD1 matches at 11 bases. The V segment lost 5 bases and the J segment 2 bases; nucleotides outside the gene matches: 14. The germline V gene has CDR1 LNHDA and CDR2 SQIVND (reference sequence). This CDR3 is built from 18 residues. Here the CDR3 reads CASSLGQGARSSPYEQYF. For the CDR3, the DNA is TGTGCCAGTAGTCTAGGACAGGGGGCACGCTCCTCTCCCTACGAGCAGTACTTC.

The genes are TRBV12-3 or TRBV12-4 and TRBJ1-4, with D unclear. V shed 5 bases and J shed 0 bases, with 13 bases lying between them. The CDR3 covers 16 residues. The CDR3 DNA follows: TGTGCCAGCAGTCCAAGCCTCTGGTCAACTAATGAAAAACTGTTTTTT. Translated, it gives CASSPSLWSTNEKLFF.

The chain is built from TRBV7-3 and TRBJ1-1, with no clear D. Germline V lookup: CDR1 SGHTA, CDR2 FQGTGA. The ends were cut back, 3 bases at V and 3 bases at J, with 8 bases in the middle. The CDR3 has 13 residues. The CDR3 DNA follows: TGTGCCAGCAGCTTTGGGGTGGACACTGAAGCTTTCTTT. Protein product: CASSFGVDTEAFF.

Regarding this clonotype: One junction end disagrees with the germline gene, perhaps due to a read error. The chain employs TRBV12-3 or TRBV12-4 and TRBJ1-1; 8 bases are a match to TRBD1. The CDR3 loop spans 15 amino acids. The DNA for the CDR3 is TGTGCCAGCAGTATAGCCGGGACAGGGAACACTGAAGCTTTCTTT. Translating gives CASSIAGTGNTEAFF.

The table lists this clonotype with many counts. The CDR3 sequence is CASNPGGFYEQYF. The CDR3 DNA sequence: TGCGCCAGCAACCCCGGGGGATTTTACGAGCAGTACTTC. The genes are TRBV5-1 and TRBJ2-7; tentatively, D is TRBD2 (6 bases). There are 13 residues in the CDR3. Trimming removed 6 bases from V and 4 bases from J, with 14 bases in between. The V gene's germline CDR1 is SGHRS and CDR2 YFSETQ.

In DNA, the CDR3 is TGTGCCAGCAGTCTCTGGGGTTCTGTCGAGCAGTACTTC. Residues: CASSLWGSVEQYF. The V call is TRBV6-2 or TRBV6-3, the J call TRBJ2-7, with D unresolved. The CDR3 length is 13 residues. In germline, CDR1 is MNHEY, CDR2 SVGEGT. V dropped 5 bases and J dropped 6 bases, with 14 bases sitting between them.

The chain links TRBV7-9 to TRBJ1-1; TRBD1 agrees at 7 bases. This CDR3 has 15 amino acids. After removal of 5 bases from V and 8 bases from J, the junction contained 14 bases not matched to a gene. CDR1 is SEHNR, CDR2 FQNEAQ, per germline (reference sequence). The CDR3 region is CASSRPTGPGVEAFF. In DNA form, the CDR3 reads TGTGCCAGCAGCCGACCGACAGGGCCGGGAGTGGAAGCTTTCTTT.